The entry below gives a single T cell receptor beta chain sequence along with its context. The protocol was immunoSEQ multiplex PCR, while the TCRdb copy is restricted to in-frame clones and leaves out a portion. The repertoire has about 80,000 clones, 65% to 90% of them found once; the top ten carry roughly 1.9%. The entry originates in a study of OX40 agonist ivuxolimab in advanced cancers. CDR1 and CDR2 from the germline V gene are LNHDA and SQIVND (reference sequence). Unmatched junction bases numbered 11, after V lost 5 bases and J lost 6 bases. The CDR3 length is 15 residues. Sequences were derived from CD4+ or CD8+ T cells sorted from blood, sampled in a trial of the OX40 agonist ivuxolimab. The origin of this receptor is an adult with an advanced solid tumor such as melanoma, head and neck, liver or kidney cancer. This chain links TRBV19 with TRBJ2-3, with 7 bases lining up with TRBD1. CDR3: CASSPMTGPGDTQYF. In DNA form, the CDR3 reads TGTGCCAGTAGTCCCATGACAGGGCCGGGGGATACGCAGTATTTT. The variable domain in full, with the rest retrieved from reference TRBV19 and TRBJ2-3, is DGGITQSPKYLFRKEGQNVTLSCEQNLNHDAMYWYRQDPGQGLRLIYYSQIVNDFQKGDIAEGYSVSREKKESFPLTVTSAQKNPTAFYLCASSPMTGPGDTQYFGPGTRLTVL.